The 32 T cell receptor beta chains reported below all come from one sample, sequenced in a study of T cells after yellow fever vaccination. TCRdb reanalysed the 5' RACE reads using MiXCR and keeps one entry per CDR3 protein. The repertoire has hundreds of thousands of distinct CDR3 sequences, roughly 13% of them found once; the top ten carry over 13%. Sequencing was performed on PBMCs, taken on the day of the yellow fever booster vaccination. Receptors originate from a young man who received the YFV17D yellow fever vaccine.

This clonotype has a handful of counts. This chain joins TRBV7-2 and TRBJ2-7, with 10 bases lining up with TRBD1. V gave up 5 bases and J gave up 3 bases; unmatched junction bases: 10. The CDR3 consists of 16 residues. Per the germline V gene, CDR1 is SGHTA and CDR2 is FQGNSA. In nucleotides, the CDR3 is TGTGCCAGCAGCCGGAGGACAGGGGGATCGAGCTACGAGCAGTACTTC. It encodes CASSRRTGGSSYEQYF.

This clonotype was counted a few times. V and J are TRBV3-1 and TRBJ2-3, with 8 bases that match TRBD2. The CDR3 length is 14 residues. Germline-derived CDR1 and CDR2 are LGHDT and YNNKEL (reference sequence). The V segment lost 0 bases and the J segment 5 bases; nucleotides outside the gene matches: 1. CDR3 DNA sequence: TGTGCCAGCAGCCAAGACAGCGGGAGAGATACGCAGTATTTT. Residues: CASSQDSGRDTQYF.

The sample holds a few counts of this clonotype. This rearrangement joins TRBV20-1 to TRBJ1-1, with 8 bases lining up with TRBD1. V lost 5 bases to trimming and J lost 4 bases; unmatched junction nucleotides: 3. Germline V CDR1 and CDR2: DFQATT, SNEGSKA (reference sequence). The length of the CDR3 is 12 residues. The CDR3 bases are TGCAGTGCTTACAGGGGGGGCACTGAAGCTTTCTTT. Translated, it gives CSAYRGGTEAFF.

This chain joins TRBV15 and TRBJ2-5, with unresolved D. The germline gives CDR1 LNHNV, CDR2 YYDKDF (reference sequence). Trimming shortened V by 5 bases and J by 5 bases, and 12 bases separated the two germline ends. The CDR3 runs to 13 residues. As DNA, the CDR3 is TGTGCCACCAGCCTAGGGATCAGGGAGACCCAGTACTTC. It specifies CATSLGIRETQYF.

This clonotype was detected many times. The chain couples TRBV7-9 to TRBJ2-1, with D maybe TRBD2 (7 bases). The V end lost 2 bases, the J end lost 4 bases, and 21 bases lay between the germline ends. The V gene's germline CDR1 is SEHNR and CDR2 FQNEAQ (reference sequence). CDR3 length: 18 residues. CDR3: CASSLPGGGSGGYNEQFF. In DNA form, the CDR3 reads TGTGCCAGCAGCTTACCCGGGGGCGGGAGTGGGGGTTACAATGAGCAGTTCTTC.

This clonotype was observed a handful of times. J is TRBJ2-7 and V is TRBV12-3 or TRBV12-4; the D is unclear. With 5 bases removed from V and 4 bases from J, the gap between germline ends came to 12 bases. CDR3 length: 13 amino acids. The CDR3 DNA sequence: TGTGCCAGCAGTATTACCGCCCCGTACGAGCAGTACTTC. Translated: CASSITAPYEQYF.

This chain joins TRBV12-3 or TRBV12-4 and TRBJ2-7; D not certain. This CDR3 spans 14 amino acids. Trimming removed 1 base from V and 5 bases from J, with 12 bases in between. DNA for the CDR3: TGTGCCAGCAGTTTAGGGCCACAGTTCCACGAGCAGTACTTC. Its protein product is CASSLGPQFHEQYF.

The rearrangement joins TRBV20-1 to TRBJ2-7; D may correspond to TRBD1 or TRBD2 (5 bases each). The CDR3 runs to 14 residues. CDR1 is DFQATT, CDR2 SNEGSKA, per germline (reference sequence). V lost 6 bases and J lost 0, with 15 bases in between. The CDR3 nucleotides are TGCAGTGCCGTGCCCGGGACGGCCTCCTACGAGCAGTACTTC. Protein: CSAVPGTASYEQYF.

The J gene is TRBJ2-7, the V gene TRBV11-2, with D perhaps matching TRBD2 (6 bases). This CDR3 is built from 14 residues. V lost 4 bases, J lost 5 bases, and 15 bases lay in between. CDR1 is SGHAT and CDR2 is FQNNGV in the germline V gene. The chain's CDR3 is CASSYGTAPHEQYF. The DNA for the CDR3 is TGTGCCAGCAGCTACGGGACTGCCCCCCACGAGCAGTACTTC.

This clonotype has ten or more counts. The CDR3 loop reads CASSPQGVPPDTQYF. In nucleotides, the CDR3 is TGTGCCAGCAGCCCTCAGGGGGTGCCCCCAGATACGCAGTATTTT. The chain recombines TRBV7-9 with TRBJ2-3, with 7 nucleotides matching TRBD1. There are 15 residues in the CDR3. Germline V gives CDR1 SEHNR, CDR2 FQNEAQ (reference sequence). V dropped 5 bases and J dropped 4; count of bases not matched to a gene: 9.

This clonotype was detected only a few times. This chain joins TRBV7-6 and TRBJ2-3, with D possibly being TRBD2 (5 bases). Germline CDR1 is SGHVS and CDR2 is FNYEAQ. CDR3 length equals 16 residues. Trimming cost V 1 base and J 2 bases, with 13 bases left between them. CDR3 DNA sequence: TGTGCCAGCAGCTTAGGCACTAGTAAATCCACAGATACGCAGTATTTT. It is translated as CASSLGTSKSTDTQYF.

The chain links TRBV6-5 to TRBJ2-5; D ambiguous. V was clipped by 2 bases and J by 1 base, with 8 bases between them. CDR3 length: 14 residues. Germline V lookup: CDR1 MNHEY, CDR2 SVGAGI. Here the CDR3 reads CASSYAATQETQYF. CDR3 DNA: TGTGCCAGCAGTTACGCAGCTACCCAAGAGACCCAGTACTTC.

This clonotype was counted only a few times. The V call is TRBV14, the J call TRBJ2-1; TRBD1 aligns across 8 bases. Germline CDR1 is SGHDN and CDR2 is FVKESK. This CDR3 spans 13 amino acids. The trim removed 3 bases at V and 7 bases at J, leaving 2 bases unmatched. CDR3 amino acids: CASSHDRGNEQFF. Written as DNA, the CDR3 is TGTGCCAGCAGCCACGACAGGGGTAATGAGCAGTTCTTC.

The gene calls are TRBV14 and TRBJ2-7, with D possibly TRBD1 on 5 matching bases. V lost 4 bases and J lost 3, with 16 bases in between. Germline CDR1 and CDR2: SGHDN and FVKESK. CDR3 size: 15 residues. Here the CDR3 DNA reads TGTGCCAGCAGCCGACTTTTGACAGAAATCTACGAGCAGTACTTC. This gives the protein CASSRLLTEIYEQYF.

V is TRBV5-6 and J is TRBJ2-3; D is ambiguous. V was clipped by 4 bases and J by 5 bases, with 11 bases between them. The V gene's germline CDR1 is SGHDT and CDR2 YYEEEE. This CDR3 is 13 amino acids long. For the CDR3, the DNA is TGTGCCAGCAGCCCAACCTTCAAAGATACGCAGTATTTT. It yields the protein CASSPTFKDTQYF.

The CDR3 loop is CASSQAGEETQYF. The CDR3 DNA reads as TGCGCCAGCAGCCAGGCAGGGGAAGAGACCCAGTACTTC. The chain recombines TRBV4-3 with TRBJ2-5; D may be TRBD1 (6 bases). Trimming took 3 bases from V and 3 from J, leaving 8 bases between them. This CDR3 has 13 residues. Germline V gene lookup returns CDR1 LGHNA and CDR2 YSLEER.

This clonotype was seen more than once but under ten times. This CDR3 is CASSLSGTGAYEQYF. DNA for the CDR3: TGTGCCAGCAGTTTGTCCGGGACAGGGGCCTACGAGCAGTACTTC. The chain employs TRBV27 and TRBJ2-7, with 10 positions matching TRBD1. The V gene's germline CDR1 is MNHEY and CDR2 SMNVEV (reference sequence). The CDR3 runs to 15 residues. Germline trimming cut 3 bases from V and 2 bases from J; bases unmatched to any gene: 4.

This clonotype was detected a few times. The V and J genes are TRBV5-1 and TRBJ1-5; D might be TRBD1 (5 bases). The CDR3 sequence is 15 residues long. V was shortened by 4 bases and J by 0 bases, with 11 bases between the two germline ends. Looked up from germline, CDR1 is SGHRS and CDR2 is YFSETQ. This CDR3 reads CASSAGTYSNQPQHF. The CDR3 DNA sequence: TGCGCCAGCAGCGCCGGGACCTATAGCAATCAGCCCCAGCATTTT.

This clonotype appeared a few times. The rearrangement joins TRBV7-2 to TRBJ2-7; the match to TRBD2 covers 13 bases. Per the germline V gene, CDR1 is SGHTA and CDR2 is FQGNSA. The CDR3 contains 16 residues. The V gene end was trimmed by 1 base and the J gene end by 2 bases; junction bases not matched to a gene: 2. CDR3 nucleotides: TGTGCCAGCAGCTTAGGGGGGACTAGCGGGGCCTACGAGCAGTACTTC. Amino acids: CASSLGGTSGAYEQYF. Based on the CDR3 plus reference TRBV7-2 and TRBJ2-7, the full variable domain is GAGVSQSPSNKVTEKGKDVELRCDPISGHTALYWYRQSLGQGLEFLIYFQGNSAPDKSGLPSDRFSAERTGGSVSTLTIQRTQQEDSAVYLCASSLGGTSGAYEQYFGPGTRLTVT.

This clonotype was counted between two and nine times. The CDR3 loop is CASSWTTQETQYF. CDR3 coding DNA: TGCGCCAGCAGCTGGACTACCCAAGAGACCCAGTACTTC. The chain links TRBV5-1 to TRBJ2-5, with D possibly being TRBD2 (6 bases). Germline V lookup: CDR1 SGHRS, CDR2 YFSETQ. With 3 bases removed from V and 1 base from J, the gap between germline ends came to 7 bases. The CDR3 consists of 13 residues.

This clonotype was observed a handful of times. The V and J genes are TRBV28 and TRBJ2-1; 8 bases line up with TRBD1. The CDR3 sequence is 18 residues long. Germline V CDR1 and CDR2: MDHEN, SYDVKM. Losses at the gene ends were 2 bases for V and 8 bases for J; bases not matched to a gene: 17. The CDR3 bases are TGTGCCAGCAGTTTAGGGGCCGGCGGACAGGGTTTTCTTTATGAGCAGTTCTTC. Translating it yields CASSLGAGGQGFLYEQFF.

The rearrangement joins TRBV7-2 to TRBJ2-7, with 11 positions matching TRBD2. CDR1 and CDR2 from the germline V gene are SGHTA and FQGNSA. With 4 bases clipped from V and 2 bases from J, the junction kept 4 bases outside the gene matches. The CDR3 covers 15 residues. As DNA, the CDR3 is TGTGCCAGCAGCTCCGTAGCGGGAGGGCCCTACGAGCAGTACTTC. Encoded protein: CASSSVAGGPYEQYF.

This clonotype has more than one count but fewer than ten. This chain links TRBV18 with TRBJ1-3; a possible D gene is TRBD1 (5 bases). V was cut by 5 bases and J by 0 bases, with 8 bases left in between. Germline CDR1 and CDR2: KGHSH and LQKENI. The CDR3 has 14 amino acids. The CDR3 sequence: CASSTQGSGNTIYF. The CDR3, as DNA: TGTGCCAGCTCAACCCAGGGCTCTGGAAACACCATATATTTT.

This clonotype was observed a few times. J is TRBJ2-2 and V is TRBV10-2; 9 nucleotides match TRBD2. The germline gives CDR1 WSHSY, CDR2 SAAADI. The CDR3 covers 13 residues. V gave up 4 bases and J gave up 6 bases; unmatched junction bases: 0. The CDR3 DNA follows: TGCGCCAGCAGTGGGACTAGCGCCGGGGAGCTGTTTTTT. It translates to CASSGTSAGELFF.

This rearrangement joins TRBV5-1 to TRBJ2-3; possibly TRBD1 for D (6 bases). This CDR3 has 14 residues. In germline, CDR1 is SGHRS, CDR2 YFSETQ. V was trimmed by 3 bases and J by 6 bases, leaving 14 bases between them. The CDR3 loop reads CASSSQQGSDTQYF. The CDR3 nucleotides are TGCGCCAGCAGCTCCCAACAGGGAAGCGATACGCAGTATTTT. The entire variable domain, with the rest obtained from reference TRBV5-1 and TRBJ2-3, is as follows: KAGVTQTPRYLIKTRGQQVTLSCSPISGHRSVSWYQQTPGQGLQFLFEYFSETQRNKGNFPGRFSGRQFSNSRSEMNVSTLELGDSALYLCASSSQQGSDTQYFGPGTRLTVL.

This clonotype was recorded at least ten times. One end of the junction is discordant with germline, which a read error may explain. The genes are TRBV5-1 and TRBJ2-5; D unresolved. Germline CDR1 SGHRS, CDR2 YFSETQ. This CDR3 comprises 13 residues. CDR3 nucleotide sequence: TGTGCCAGCAGTTCCCCGGGCCAGGAGACCCAGTACTTC. Translating gives CASSSPGQETQYF.

This clonotype was detected a few times. This chain connects TRBV27 to TRBJ1-1; tentative D call: TRBD1 (6 bases). V lost 6 bases to trimming and J lost 6 bases, with 11 bases between them. The germline V gene encodes CDR1 MNHEY and CDR2 SMNVEV (reference sequence). The CDR3 runs 12 residues. As DNA, the CDR3 is TGTGCCAGCAGAGGACAGTTCCCTGAAGCTTTCTTT. It yields the protein CASRGQFPEAFF.

This clonotype was found many times. The chain is built from TRBV11-3 and TRBJ1-1; D gene unclear. Germline CDR1 SGHNT, CDR2 YENEEA. The CDR3 is made up of 13 amino acids. Trimming stripped 5 bases from V and 4 bases from J, with 11 bases between. The CDR3 coding sequence is TGTGCCAGCAGCCAAGTGGAGAGCACTGAAGCTTTCTTT. It translates to CASSQVESTEAFF.

There are a few counts of this clonotype. The chain combines TRBV20-1 with TRBJ2-1; 8 nucleotides match TRBD1. The CDR3 consists of 16 residues. V was pared by 0 bases and J by 8 bases, with 12 bases of the junction left unmatched. In germline, CDR1 is DFQATT, CDR2 SNEGSKA (reference sequence). CDR3 amino acids: CSARDLDRDVVDEQFF. CDR3 nucleotides: TGCAGTGCTAGAGATTTGGACAGGGATGTTGTGGATGAGCAGTTCTTC.

This clonotype appeared a few times. V gene TRBV30 combines with J gene TRBJ2-7, with 7 positions matching TRBD1. The CDR3 loop spans 13 amino acids. The junction had 8 bases not matched to a gene; V was cut back by 4 bases and J by 5 bases. CDR1 and CDR2 from the germline V gene are GTSNPN and SVGIG (reference sequence). For the CDR3, the DNA is TGTGCCTGGACCCGGAAAGGGACAGACGAGCAGTACTTC. Amino acid sequence: CAWTRKGTDEQYF.

This clonotype has just a few counts. The chain uses TRBV15 and TRBJ2-6; D is unresolved. Germline V CDR1 and CDR2: LNHNV, YYDKDF (reference sequence). With 3 bases removed from V and 0 bases from J, the gap between germline ends came to 0 bases. CDR3 size: 13 residues. The CDR3 nucleotides read TGTGCCACCAGCAGCTCTGGGGCCAACGTCCTGACTTTC. It specifies CATSSSGANVLTF.

The table lists this clonotype with a count of one. The chain recombines TRBV20-1 with TRBJ2-6, with no clear D. The CDR3 totals 14 residues. V lost 4 bases, J lost 2 bases, and 9 bases lay in between. The germline V gene has CDR1 DFQATT and CDR2 SNEGSKA (reference sequence). CDR3 loop: CSAISPPGANVLTF. Written as DNA, the CDR3 is TGCAGTGCTATTTCACCCCCTGGGGCCAACGTCCTGACTTTC.